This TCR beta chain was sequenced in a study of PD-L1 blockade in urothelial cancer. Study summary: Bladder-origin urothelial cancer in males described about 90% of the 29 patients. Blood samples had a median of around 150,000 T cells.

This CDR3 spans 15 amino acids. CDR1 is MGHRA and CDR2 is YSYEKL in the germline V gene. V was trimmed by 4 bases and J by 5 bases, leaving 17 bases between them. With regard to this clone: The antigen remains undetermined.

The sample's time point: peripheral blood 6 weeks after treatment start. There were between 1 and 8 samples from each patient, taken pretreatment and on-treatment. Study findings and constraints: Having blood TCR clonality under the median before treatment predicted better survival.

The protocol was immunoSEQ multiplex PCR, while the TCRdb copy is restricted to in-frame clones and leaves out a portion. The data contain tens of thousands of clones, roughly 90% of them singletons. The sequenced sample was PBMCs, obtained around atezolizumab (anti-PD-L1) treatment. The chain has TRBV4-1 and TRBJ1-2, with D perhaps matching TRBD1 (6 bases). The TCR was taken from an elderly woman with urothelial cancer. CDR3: CASSPPGGASYGYTF. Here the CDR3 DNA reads TGCGCCAGCAGCCCCCCGGGGGGCGCTTCTTATGGCTACACCTTC.